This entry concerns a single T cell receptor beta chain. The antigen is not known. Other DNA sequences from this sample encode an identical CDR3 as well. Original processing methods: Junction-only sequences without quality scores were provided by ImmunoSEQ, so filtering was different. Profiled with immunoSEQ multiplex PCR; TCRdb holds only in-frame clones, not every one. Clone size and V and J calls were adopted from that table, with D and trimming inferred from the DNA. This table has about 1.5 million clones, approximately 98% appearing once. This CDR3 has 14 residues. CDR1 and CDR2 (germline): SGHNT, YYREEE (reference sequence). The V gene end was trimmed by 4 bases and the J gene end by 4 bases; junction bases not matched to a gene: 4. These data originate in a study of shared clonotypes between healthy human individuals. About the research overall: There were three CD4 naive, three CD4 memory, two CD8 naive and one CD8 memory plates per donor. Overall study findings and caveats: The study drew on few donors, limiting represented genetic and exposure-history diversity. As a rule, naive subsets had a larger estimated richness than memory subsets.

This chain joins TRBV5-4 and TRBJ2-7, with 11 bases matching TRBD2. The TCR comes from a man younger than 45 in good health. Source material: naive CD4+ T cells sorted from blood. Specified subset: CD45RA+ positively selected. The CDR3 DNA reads TGTGCCAGCAGCCTTACTAGCGGGAGTTACGAGCAGTACTTC. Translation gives CASSLTSGSYEQYF.